This paragraph covers one T cell receptor beta chain sequence. The antigen remains unidentified. The data were taken from a study of cytomegalovirus exposure and HLA in healthy donors. Germline CDR1 and CDR2: SGHKS and YYEKEE (reference sequence). The length of the CDR3 is 16 residues. V lost 4 bases, J lost 7 bases, and 21 bases lay in between. Primers: 60 Vbeta forward and 13 Jbeta reverse. The table came from immunoSEQ multiplex PCR; TCRdb's copy has only in-frame clones and leaves some out. The sample holds some 91,000 clones; around 64% are singletons and the top ten take approximately 2.2%. Whole-study results and caveats: Accurate prediction of most subjects' HLA-A and HLA-B alleles from TCR beta sequences was reported. Sequencing likely generated an artifact that appeared as a cluster of highly shared sequence variants.

The receptor comes from a human donor in good health. The gene calls are TRBV5-5 and TRBJ2-1; TRBD2 might be the D (7 bases). Sequencing input: PBMCs. The CDR3 reads CASSPWEGGVRNEQFF. DNA for the CDR3: TGTGCCAGCAGCCCCTGGGAGGGGGGAGTGAGGAATGAGCAGTTCTTC.